This T cell receptor (beta chain) came from a study of early T cells in non-severe SARS-CoV-2 infection. The CDR3 runs to 14 residues. Germline-derived CDR1 and CDR2 are MNHEY and SVGAGI. Trimming cost V 0 bases and J 4 bases, with 9 bases left between them. TCRdb re-analysed the 5' RACE reads in MiXCR, keeping a single row per CDR3 protein. The sample records about 21,000 distinct CDR3 sequences, 4% being singletons. This clonotype was seen a few times. The sequenced sample consisted of whole blood. This sequence joins TRBV6-5 and TRBJ1-2, with D perhaps TRBD1 (6 bases). This TCR was sampled from an adult who was a healthcare worker with PCR-confirmed SARS-CoV-2 infection or an uninfected control (not recorded which). CDR3 loop: CASSYSGAAYGYTF. The DNA of the CDR3 is TGTGCCAGCAGTTACTCGGGGGCAGCCTATGGCTACACCTTC.